This T cell receptor (beta chain) was captured by sequencing in a study of Ad26.COV2.S vaccination and SARS-CoV-2 variants. Germline-derived CDR1 and CDR2 are ENHRY and SYGVKD. The V end was cut by 11 bases, the J end by 3 bases, with 13 bases between. The CDR3 extends over 13 amino acids. Study-level points and caveats: After vaccination, substantial breadth of spike-specific CD8+ and CD4+ responses was reported. TCR breadth and depth analyses may have underestimated total T cell responses.

Using immunoSEQ multiplex PCR, the repertoire was profiled, and TCRdb retains in-frame clones only, with some absent. The data contain roughly 300,000 clones, roughly nine tenths of them singletons. Regarding this clone: Its specificity is unknown.

Treatment denoted: some 19 received Ad26.COV2.S at low or high dose, single or two shots; about 5 received placebo; per-sample allocation not given. Material that was analyzed had been drawn on day 63 after the first vaccine or placebo injection. Here the sequenced sample was peripheral blood, taken in a trial of Ad26.COV2.S vaccine versus placebo. This TCR derives from a person between 18 and 59 years old who received the Ad26.COV2.S COVID-19 vaccine or a placebo. This chain links TRBV10-3 with TRBJ2-2, with no clear D. CDR3 region: CAASPAYTGELFF. CDR3 DNA sequence: TGTGCCGCCTCCCCTGCGTACACCGGGGAGCTGTTTTTT.